This T cell receptor beta chain was sequenced for a study of siplizumab effects on memory and regulatory T cells. Assays were performed on about 10^5 TCR templates per sample. TCRdb's table, derived via immunoSEQ multiplex PCR, lists solely in-frame clones and lacks some. The sample carries approximately 94,000 clones, 93% recorded once. This CDR3 has 15 amino acids. The V gene end was trimmed by 2 bases and the J gene end by 5 bases; junction bases not matched to a gene: 8. Germline V gives CDR1 MDHEN, CDR2 SYDVKM. The sample comprised CD8+ T cells sorted from blood. The TCR originated in a human donor in good health. This chain joins TRBV28 and TRBJ2-7; 8 bases fit TRBD1. The CDR3 sequence is CASSLGQGASNEQYF. CDR3 DNA: TGTGCCAGCAGTTTAGGTCAGGGGGCATCAAACGAGCAGTACTTC.